This TCR beta chain was identified in a study of T-cell memory formation after mild COVID-19. Across the study: Each donor largely had its own TCR clusters. Study conclusions and caveats: Second-wave clones peaking on day 37 lacked confirmed SARS-CoV-2 specificity.

V lost 4 bases and J 3 bases, leaving 13 bases between the germline ends. Germline V lookup: CDR1 SGHRS, CDR2 YFSETQ. The CDR3 loop spans 14 amino acids. This clonotype was recorded many times. Its antigen is as yet unknown. Using constant-segment primers, 5'RACE produced TCR alpha and TCR beta cDNA libraries carrying sample barcodes and UMIs. TCRdb recomputed calls from the 5' RACE reads with MiXCR, one row per CDR3 protein. The sample shows 280,000 or so distinct CDR3 sequences, under 20% of them seen only once. The receptor was derived from a man aged 18 to 29 who had mild COVID-19 (a few samples of this study predate the infection). Cell type and time point are not known. The chain has TRBV5-1 and TRBJ1-1, with unresolved D. The material sequenced was PBMCs or a T cell subset sorted from them (not recorded which). This chain's CDR3 is CASSLPGSYTEAFF. The CDR3 DNA reads as TGCGCCAGCAGCCTGCCCGGGAGCTACACTGAAGCTTTCTTT.